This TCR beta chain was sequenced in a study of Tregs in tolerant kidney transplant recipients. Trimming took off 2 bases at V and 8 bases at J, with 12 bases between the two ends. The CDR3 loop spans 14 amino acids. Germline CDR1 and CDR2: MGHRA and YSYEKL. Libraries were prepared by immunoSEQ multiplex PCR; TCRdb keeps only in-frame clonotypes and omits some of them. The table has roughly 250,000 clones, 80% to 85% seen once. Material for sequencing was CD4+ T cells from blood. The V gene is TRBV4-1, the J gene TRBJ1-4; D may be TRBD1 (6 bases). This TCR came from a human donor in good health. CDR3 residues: CASSQRGQGEKLFF. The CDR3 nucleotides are TGCGCCAGCAGCCAAAGGGGACAAGGAGAAAAACTGTTTTTT.